Detailed here is one T cell receptor beta chain. The clone's antigen remains unknown. No base qualities exist here, and no much larger clone lies one base off it. Libraries were constructed by the immunoSEQ multiplex PCR assay. TCRdb obtained this table from immuneACCESS and retained in-frame rearrangements with V and J assigned. These tables miss some clones; where compared with another copy, unresolved V genes account for less than half of the shortfall, and the remainder is unexplained. This sample gives approximately 660,000 clones in total; around 89% of them show up just once. The ten top clones hold about 0.01% of the sample. The sample comes from a study of shared T cell receptors in the human thymus (dated by TCRdb to about 2021). General notes on the study: The study investigated the way shared, self-reactive T-cell receptor alpha chains are produced in the human thymus.

From the germline V gene, CDR1 is SQVTM and CDR2 is ANQGSEA. Its CDR3 holds 13 amino acids, cysteine through phenylalanine. The CDR3 DNA has 39 bases and is translated from base 1. A distance of 19 bases separates the germline ends of V and J, which lose 3 bases and 11 bases respectively. These data are also associated with another study on human thymus T cells. The second study's paper adds: Donors were immunologically healthy infants undergoing open corrective cardiac surgery for congenital heart defects in Finland. The thymus tissue came from surgical resects taken out during corrective cardiac surgery. Both the thymic and the peripheral blood repertoires appeared to show biased V and J gene segment usage. Highly overlapping thymic TCR repertoires among unrelated individuals were reported in the related research. The study characterized TCR alpha and beta repertoires from seven to nine infant thymus samples and a few related peripheral blood samples. Donor ages ranging from about 7 to 250 days were recorded, and over 5 male and a couple of female infants were included in the cohort. Thymocytes were freed from the tissue by mechanical means and kept at -70 degrees C as pellets of roughly 9-34 million cells. A QIAsymphony instrument was used to extract genomic DNA from the frozen cell pellets. The immunoSEQ multiplex PCR assay was used to amplify the TCRB and TCRAD loci from a standardized quantity of quality-controlled genomic DNA. The amplicons spanned the V(D)J region and were long enough to cover the CDR3 and allow V and J genes to be identified. Through the commercial immunoSEQ service, the amplicons were sequenced on an Illumina platform. Primer bias and sequencing errors were corrected as previously described, and TCRAD and TCRB were defined on the basis of the IMGT database. immunoSEQ Analyzer 3.0 and VDJTools were used for repertoire analysis, which covered basic statistics, V/J segment usage, diversity estimates, rarefaction and pairwise overlap. Chao1, ChaoE, Efron-Thisted, Shannon and inverse Simpson indices were used to estimate diversity, which was also estimated on datasets down-sampled to the smallest sample. Repertoire overlap was determined by strict matching of CDR3 nucleotide sequence, V gene and J gene, and Jaccard-based multidimensional scaling clustering was applied. On average, roughly 740,000 unique TCRB clonotypes were obtained from thymus samples, compared with around 78,000 from blood samples.

This receptor was taken from a boy younger than two with a congenital heart defect. Donor details come from another sample of the same person, matched by shared clones. The chain is encoded by TRBV29-1 joined to TRBJ1-2; no D segment can be confidently identified. The sample comprised thymocytes. The nucleotides are TGCAGCGTTGAGATAGCAATGACGCCATGGTACACCTTC. Its amino acids are CSVEIAMTPWYTF.